This note documents a single TCR beta chain sequence. The data belong to a study of blood T cell repertoires in COVID-19. The CDR3 spans 15 residues. Germline V gene data show CDR1 as LGHNA and CDR2 as YNFKEQ. J gave up 9 bases and V 4 bases, and 5 bases lay outside the gene matches. Per the original methods: It was from reference gene primer amplification that nucleated cell counts were estimated. Assay: immunoSEQ multiplex PCR; the TCRdb copy retains only in-frame clones and omits some. That table gives V, J and clone size, and the DNA gave D and trimming. The sample records tens of thousands of clones, around 78% being singletons.

The sequence derives from a human donor in a cohort sampled during active COVID-19. V usage is TRBV4-2 and J usage is TRBJ1-6; 11 bases align to TRBD1. The sequencing input was peripheral blood. CDR3 coding DNA: TGTGCCAGCAGCCCAGGGGACAGGGGGTCTTCACCCCTCCACTTT. Protein product: CASSPGDRGSSPLHF.